The 2 T cell receptor beta chains below all came from one sample that was sequenced in a study of T cell responses to AZD1222 COVID-19 vaccine. Data came from immunoSEQ multiplex PCR; TCRdb stores just in-frame clones and leaves some out. The repertoire consists of 140,000 to 150,000 clones, with about nine tenths occurring once and the leading ten covering approximately 3.9%. The specimen was peripheral blood, collected 28 days after the second AZD1222 dose. These receptors were collected from an adult who received the AZD1222 COVID-19 vaccine.

This chain joins TRBV28 and TRBJ2-1; 8 bases match TRBD2. CDR3 length: 16 amino acids. After removal of 8 bases from V and 2 bases from J, the junction contained 11 bases not matched to a gene. Looked up from germline, CDR1 is MDHEN and CDR2 is SYDVKM. The CDR3 is CASSFGAGETYNEQFF. DNA of the CDR3: TGTGCCAGCTCCTTCGGAGCGGGAGAAACCTACAATGAGCAGTTCTTC.

This clone was observed a single time. This rearrangement joins TRBV11-3 to TRBJ2-5; D is possibly TRBD1 (6 bases). This CDR3 is 13 amino acids long. Germline CDR1 SGHNT, CDR2 YENEEA. V was clipped by 3 bases and J by 5 bases, with 10 bases between them. CDR3 in amino acids: CASSFGGRETQYF. The CDR3 DNA sequence: TGTGCCAGCAGCTTTGGGGGCAGGGAGACCCAGTACTTC.